The 24 T cell receptor beta chains reported below all come from one sample, sequenced in a study of OX40 agonist ivuxolimab in advanced cancers. Profiling relied on immunoSEQ multiplex PCR, and the TCRdb table lists in-frame clones only, not all of them. The sample holds roughly 72,000 clones, about 85% seen once. The sequences come from CD4+ or CD8+ T cells sorted from blood, collected in a trial of the OX40 agonist ivuxolimab. The receptors were sampled from an adult with an advanced solid tumor such as melanoma, head and neck, liver or kidney cancer.

CDR3 DNA: TGTGCCACCAGCAGAGACGGGACAGTTTTACCCCTCCACTTT. As protein: CATSRDGTVLPLHF. The rearrangement links TRBV15 to TRBJ1-6, with 7 nucleotides matching TRBD1. Losses at the gene ends were 0 bases for V and 12 bases for J; bases not matched to a gene: 5. There are 14 residues in the CDR3. In germline, CDR1 is LNHNV, CDR2 YYDKDF (reference sequence).

The CDR3 bases are TGTGCCAGTAGTATTAGGGGGCCGTCTAGGGCCCAAGAGACCCAGTACTTC. Protein sequence: CASSIRGPSRAQETQYF. The chain is built from TRBV19 and TRBJ2-5, with 7 bases identical to TRBD1. Per germline, CDR1 LNHDA and CDR2 SQIVND (reference sequence). The CDR3 extends over 17 amino acids. After removal of 3 bases from V and 1 base from J, the junction contained 11 bases not matched to a gene.

The chain carries TRBV5-1 and TRBJ2-3; weak D call: TRBD2 (5 bases). The CDR3 covers 15 residues. Germline CDR1 and CDR2: SGHRS and YFSETQ. V dropped 3 bases and J dropped 2 bases, with 13 bases sitting between them. The CDR3 DNA reads TGCGCCAGCAGCTCTGACGGGGTCACCACAGATACGCAGTATTTT. Its protein is CASSSDGVTTDTQYF.

The genes are TRBV28 and TRBJ1-1; D perhaps matches TRBD1 (5 bases). This CDR3 is 12 amino acids long. Germline lookup yields CDR1 MDHEN and CDR2 SYDVKM. Trimming left V 5 bases short and J 7 bases short, with 11 bases between. CDR3 nucleotide sequence: TGTGCCAGCAGTAGGGGCCAGGGTGAAGCTTTCTTT. Translation gives CASSRGQGEAFF.

DNA for the CDR3: TGTGCCAGCTCACCACCGGCTCCGGATACGCAGTATTTT. This sequence encodes CASSPPAPDTQYF. The rearrangement uses TRBV18 and TRBJ2-3; unclear D gene. The CDR3 is 13 residues long. V lost 0 bases and J 6 bases, leaving 7 bases between the germline ends. Germline V CDR1 and CDR2: KGHSH, LQKENI.

V gene TRBV19 combines with J gene TRBJ2-4, with 9 nucleotides matching TRBD1. V lost 4 bases and J lost 4; bases outside the gene matches: 5. This CDR3 is 15 amino acids long. Germline V CDR1 and CDR2: LNHDA, SQIVND (reference sequence). CDR3: CASSTGTGIKNIQYF. In DNA form, the CDR3 reads TGTGCCAGTAGTACAGGGACAGGGATTAAAAACATTCAGTACTTC.

There are a few counts of this clone. V and J are TRBV7-9 and TRBJ1-1; possible D gene TRBD1, 5 bases. Germline CDR1 SEHNR, CDR2 FQNEAQ (reference sequence). The CDR3 runs to 13 residues. The CDR3 coding sequence is TGTGCAATTTTCGGGCAGGGGAACACTGAAGCTTTCTTT. This gives the protein CAIFGQGNTEAFF.

This chain uses TRBV6-6 with TRBJ1-3; D is possibly TRBD1 (6 bases). CDR3 length: 15 residues. V gave up 0 bases and J gave up 3 bases, with 9 bases separating them. Germline CDR1 and CDR2: MNHNY and SVGAGI (reference sequence). DNA of the CDR3: TGTGCCAGCAGTTACTCTCAGGGGTTTGGAAACACCATATATTTT. Protein sequence: CASSYSQGFGNTIYF.

About this clone: Germline is not matched at one junction end, which may reflect a read error. J is TRBJ2-3 and V is TRBV7-2; 9 bases agree with TRBD2. The CDR3 runs 14 residues. In germline, CDR1 is SGHTA, CDR2 FQGNSA. The CDR3: CASSLAGITDTQYF. The CDR3 nucleotides read TGTGCCAGCAGCCTAGCGGGGATCACAGATACGCAGTATTTT.

The chain couples TRBV7-9 to TRBJ2-7; 8 bases fit TRBD1. The CDR3 is 13 residues long. CDR1 SEHNR and CDR2 FQNEAQ come from the germline V gene (reference sequence). After removal of 8 bases from V and 5 bases from J, the junction contained 8 bases not matched to a gene. CDR3 amino acids: CASGGQAGHEQYF. In DNA form, the CDR3 reads TGTGCCAGCGGGGGACAGGCTGGCCACGAGCAGTACTTC.

Only one count was recorded for this clone. J is TRBJ2-1 and V is TRBV29-1; 10 nucleotides match TRBD2. The CDR3 loop spans 15 amino acids. CDR1 and CDR2 (germline): SQVTM, ANQGSEA. The junction had 13 bases not matched to a gene; V was cut back by 6 bases and J by 8 bases. In DNA form, the CDR3 reads TGCAGCGTAGTCGGGTTAGCGGGAGGTCGCGATGAGCAGTTCTTC. Translation: CSVVGLAGGRDEQFF.

In DNA, the CDR3 is TGTGCCACCAGCAGCCTACGAGATAGCAATCAGCCCCAGCATTTT. Protein: CATSSLRDSNQPQHF. The chain couples TRBV15 to TRBJ1-5; D gene uncertain. The V and J ends lost 3 bases and 0 bases respectively, with 9 bases between them. Germline loops: CDR1 LNHNV, CDR2 YYDKDF (reference sequence). This CDR3 has 15 residues.

The V call is TRBV5-1, the J call TRBJ2-5, with TRBD1 identical over 7 bases. Germline V CDR1 and CDR2: SGHRS, YFSETQ. CDR3 size: 16 residues. V lost 0 bases, J lost 4 bases, and 9 bases stayed unmatched. Here the CDR3 DNA reads TGCGCCAGCAGCTTGGGCAGGGGACAGAGGTTAGAGACCCAGTACTTC. Translation: CASSLGRGQRLETQYF.

The V call is TRBV19, the J call TRBJ2-7; TRBD1 agrees at 9 bases. There are 15 residues in the CDR3. V lost 3 bases and J lost 2; bases outside the gene matches: 5. CDR1 and CDR2 from the germline V gene are LNHDA and SQIVND (reference sequence). This CDR3 is CASSIRTGDTYEQYF. In DNA form, the CDR3 reads TGTGCCAGTAGTATTCGGACAGGGGACACCTACGAGCAGTACTTC.

This clone was seen once. The chain combines TRBV27 with TRBJ2-2; no clear D. Germline V gene data show CDR1 as MNHEY and CDR2 as SMNVEV (reference sequence). CDR3 length: 14 residues. Trimming shortened V by 4 bases and J by 1 base, and 7 bases separated the two germline ends. This chain's CDR3 is CASSYTGNTGELFF. The CDR3 DNA sequence: TGTGCCAGCAGTTATACCGGGAACACCGGGGAGCTGTTTTTT.

V is TRBV5-8 and J is TRBJ1-3, with D perhaps TRBD1 (6 bases). Looked up from germline, CDR1 is SGHTS and CDR2 is YDEGEE. The V end lost 0 bases, the J end lost 0 bases, and 13 bases lay between the germline ends. This CDR3 is built from 17 residues. CDR3 loop: CASSLGQGFDSGNTIYF. The CDR3 nucleotides are TGTGCCAGCAGCTTGGGGCAGGGGTTCGACTCTGGAAACACCATATATTTT.

The chain links TRBV5-1 to TRBJ2-3; 10 nucleotides align to TRBD2. The V segment lost 3 bases and the J segment 4 bases; nucleotides outside the gene matches: 2. The CDR3 sequence is 14 residues long. Germline V gene data show CDR1 as SGHRS and CDR2 as YFSETQ. The CDR3 is CASSSLAGADTQYF. CDR3 coding DNA: TGCGCCAGCAGCTCGCTAGCGGGAGCAGATACGCAGTATTTT.

The J gene is TRBJ2-2, the V gene TRBV19; D tentatively reads TRBD1 or TRBD2 (6 bases each). Germline V gene data show CDR1 as LNHDA and CDR2 as SQIVND (reference sequence). The CDR3 is made up of 13 amino acids. V dropped 11 bases and J dropped 4 bases, with 14 bases sitting between them. The CDR3 sequence: CALEGGPTGELFF. The CDR3 DNA sequence: TGTGCCCTTGAGGGGGGACCCACCGGGGAGCTGTTTTTT.

CDR3 sequence: CASSLAEGVRGYGYTF. In DNA form, the CDR3 reads TGCGCCAGCAGCTTGGCCGAAGGGGTAAGGGGCTATGGCTACACCTTC. The V gene is TRBV5-1, the J gene TRBJ1-2; the D gene is possibly TRBD1 (5 bases). Germline CDR1 SGHRS, CDR2 YFSETQ. V lost 0 bases and J lost 4, with 16 bases in between. This CDR3 spans 16 amino acids.

V and J are TRBV6-6 and TRBJ2-5; 9 bases fit TRBD2. Trimming removed 4 bases from V and 5 bases from J; junction bases left unmatched: 8. Looked up from germline, CDR1 is MNHNY and CDR2 is SVGAGI (reference sequence). The CDR3 has 15 amino acids. The DNA of the CDR3 is TGTGCCAGCAGTTCCACCGGGACTAGCTTGGAGACCCAGTACTTC. Encoded protein: CASSSTGTSLETQYF.

This chain links TRBV27 with TRBJ2-1; TRBD2 matches 7 bases. V shed 3 bases, J shed 8 bases, and the junction held 1 base outside the gene matches. The germline V gene has CDR1 MNHEY and CDR2 SMNVEV (reference sequence). The CDR3 runs 12 residues. For the CDR3, the DNA is TGTGCCAGCAGTTTGGGAGGGGATGAGCAGTTCTTC. Amino acid sequence: CASSLGGDEQFF.

This clone was seen only a few times. The V and J genes are TRBV7-9 and TRBJ2-7; possibly TRBD2 for D (5 bases). The CDR3 extends over 14 amino acids. Trimming shortened V by 2 bases and J by 2 bases, and 10 bases separated the two germline ends. Germline assignment: CDR1 SEHNR and CDR2 FQNEAQ (reference sequence). The CDR3 is CASSLTGDAYEQYF. DNA for the CDR3: TGTGCCAGCAGCTTAACCGGGGATGCCTACGAGCAGTACTTC.

On this clone: Other DNA sequences in the same sample also yield this CDR3. The chain carries TRBV5-1 and TRBJ1-5, with D possibly being TRBD1 (6 bases). Trimming took off 4 bases at V and 4 bases at J, with 15 bases between the two ends. The CDR3 has 15 residues. Germline CDR1 and CDR2: SGHRS and YFSETQ. The CDR3 spells CASSASGGRNQPQHF. CDR3 DNA: TGCGCCAGCAGCGCCTCCGGGGGGCGAAATCAGCCCCAGCATTTT.

The chain links TRBV5-4 to TRBJ2-2; 12 bases line up with TRBD2. The CDR3 covers 17 residues. Trimming at V came to 4 bases and at J to 7 bases, leaving 11 bases not matched to a gene. Germline CDR1 is SGHNT and CDR2 is YYREEE (reference sequence). The CDR3 spells CASSPMTSGRFGGELFF. As DNA, the CDR3 is TGTGCCAGCAGCCCGATGACTAGCGGGAGATTTGGCGGGGAGCTGTTTTTT.